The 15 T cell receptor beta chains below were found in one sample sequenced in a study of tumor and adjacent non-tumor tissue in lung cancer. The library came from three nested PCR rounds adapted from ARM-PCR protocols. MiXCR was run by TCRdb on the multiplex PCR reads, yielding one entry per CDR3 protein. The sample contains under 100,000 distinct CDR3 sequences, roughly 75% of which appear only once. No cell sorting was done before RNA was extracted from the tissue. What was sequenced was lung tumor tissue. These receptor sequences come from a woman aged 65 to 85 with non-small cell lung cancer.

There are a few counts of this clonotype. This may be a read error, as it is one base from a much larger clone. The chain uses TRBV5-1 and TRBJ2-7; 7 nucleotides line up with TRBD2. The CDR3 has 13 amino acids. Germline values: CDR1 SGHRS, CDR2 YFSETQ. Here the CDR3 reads CASASGPVDDQYF. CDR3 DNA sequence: TGCGCCAGCGCTAGCGGACCGGTCGACGATCAGTACTTC.

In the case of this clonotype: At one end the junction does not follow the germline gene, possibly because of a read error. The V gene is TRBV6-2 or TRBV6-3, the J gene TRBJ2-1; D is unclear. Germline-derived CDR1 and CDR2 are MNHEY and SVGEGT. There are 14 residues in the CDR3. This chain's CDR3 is CVSSYSASYNEQFF. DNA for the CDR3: TGTGTCAGCAGTTACTCTGCCTCCTACAATGAGCAGTTCTTC.

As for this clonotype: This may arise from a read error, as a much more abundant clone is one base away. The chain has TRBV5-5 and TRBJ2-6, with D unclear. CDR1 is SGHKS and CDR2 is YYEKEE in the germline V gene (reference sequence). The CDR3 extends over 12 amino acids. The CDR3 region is CTSSAAGNVLTF. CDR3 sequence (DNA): TGTACCAGCAGCGCGGCAGGTAACGTCCTGACTTTC.

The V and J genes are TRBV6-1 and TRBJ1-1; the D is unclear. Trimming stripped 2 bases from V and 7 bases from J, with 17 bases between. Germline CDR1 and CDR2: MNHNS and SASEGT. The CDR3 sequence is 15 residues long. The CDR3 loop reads CASSEQFRGLGEAFF. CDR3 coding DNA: TGTGCCAGCAGTGAACAATTTCGGGGTTTGGGTGAAGCTTTCTTT.

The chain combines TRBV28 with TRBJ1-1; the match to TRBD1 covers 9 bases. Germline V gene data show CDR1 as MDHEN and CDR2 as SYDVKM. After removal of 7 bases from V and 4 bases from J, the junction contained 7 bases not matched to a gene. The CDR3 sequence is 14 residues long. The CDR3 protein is CASNTGQGGTEAFF. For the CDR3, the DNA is TGTGCCAGCAACACGGGACAGGGAGGCACTGAAGCTTTCTTT.

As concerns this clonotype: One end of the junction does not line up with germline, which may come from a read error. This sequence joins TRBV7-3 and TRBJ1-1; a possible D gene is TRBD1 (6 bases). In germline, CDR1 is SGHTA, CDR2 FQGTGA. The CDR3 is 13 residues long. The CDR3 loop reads CAGRSGQYTEAFF. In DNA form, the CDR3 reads TGTGCCGGCAGGTCCGGACAGTACACTGAAGCTTTCTTT.

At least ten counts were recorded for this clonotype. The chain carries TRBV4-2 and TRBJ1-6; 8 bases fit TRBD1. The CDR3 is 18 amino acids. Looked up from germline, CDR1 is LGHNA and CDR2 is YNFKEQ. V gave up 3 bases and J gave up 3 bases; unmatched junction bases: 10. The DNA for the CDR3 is TGTGCCAGCAGCCACCTAACTCCGGGACAGGACTATAATTCACCCCTCCACTTT. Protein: CASSHLTPGQDYNSPLHF.

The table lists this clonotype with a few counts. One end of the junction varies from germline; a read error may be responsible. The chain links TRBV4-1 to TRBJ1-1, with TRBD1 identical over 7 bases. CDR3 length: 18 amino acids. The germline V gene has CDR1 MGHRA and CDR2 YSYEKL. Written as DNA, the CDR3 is TGCGCCAGCAGCCAAGATTCCGGACAGGCACTATTGAGCACTGAAGCTTTCTTC. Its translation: CASSQDSGQALLSTEAFF.

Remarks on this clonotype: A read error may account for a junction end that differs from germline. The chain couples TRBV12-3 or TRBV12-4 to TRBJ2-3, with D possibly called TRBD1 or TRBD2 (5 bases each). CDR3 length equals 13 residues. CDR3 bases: TGTGGCAGCGGTTCGAGCAGGGCGGATACGCAGTATTTT. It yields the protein CGSGSSRADTQYF.

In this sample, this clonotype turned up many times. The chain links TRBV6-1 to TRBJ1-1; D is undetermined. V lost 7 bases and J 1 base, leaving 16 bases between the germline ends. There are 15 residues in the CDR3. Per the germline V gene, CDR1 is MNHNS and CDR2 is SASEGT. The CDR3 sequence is CASINQAGENTEAFF. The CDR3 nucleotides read TGTGCCAGCATCAACCAAGCCGGCGAGAACACTGAAGCTTTCTTT.

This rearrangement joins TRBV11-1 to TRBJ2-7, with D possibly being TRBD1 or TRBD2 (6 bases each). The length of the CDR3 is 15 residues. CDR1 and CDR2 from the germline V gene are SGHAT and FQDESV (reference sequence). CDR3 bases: TGTACTAGCAGCGCCCTTGTGGCGACGAGGGACAAGCAGTACTTC. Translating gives CTSSALVATRDKQYF.

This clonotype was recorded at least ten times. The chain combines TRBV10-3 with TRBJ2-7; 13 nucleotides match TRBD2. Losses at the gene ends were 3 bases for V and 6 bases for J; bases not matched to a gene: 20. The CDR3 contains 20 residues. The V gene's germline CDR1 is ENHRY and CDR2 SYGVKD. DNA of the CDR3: TGTGCCATCAGTGATACCAATCGTGGGACCCGGACTAGCGGGAGCGGCGAGCAGTACTTC. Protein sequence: CAISDTNRGTRTSGSGEQYF.

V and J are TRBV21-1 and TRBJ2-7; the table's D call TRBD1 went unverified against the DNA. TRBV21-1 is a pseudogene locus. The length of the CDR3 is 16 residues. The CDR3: CASSGQGVPGSYEEYF. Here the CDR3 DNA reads TGTGCCAGCAGCGGACAAGGGGTCCCTGGGTCCTACGAGGAGTACTTC.

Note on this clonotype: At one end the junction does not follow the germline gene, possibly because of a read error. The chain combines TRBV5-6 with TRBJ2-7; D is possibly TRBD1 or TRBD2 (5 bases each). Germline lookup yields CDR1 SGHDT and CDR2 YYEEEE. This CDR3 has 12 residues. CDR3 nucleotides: TGTACCAGCACCAGGGACCACTACGAGCAGCACTTC. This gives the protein CTSTRDHYEQHF.

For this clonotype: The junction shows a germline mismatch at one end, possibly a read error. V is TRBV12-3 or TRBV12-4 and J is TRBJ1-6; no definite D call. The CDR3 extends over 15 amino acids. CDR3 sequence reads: CASSFSAQTNSLLHF. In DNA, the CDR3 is TGTGCCAGCAGTTTTAGTGCCCAGACGAATTCACTCCTCCACTTT.